This T cell receptor (beta chain) was captured in a study of early T cells in non-severe SARS-CoV-2 infection (dated by TCRdb to the early 2020s). Context from the whole study: Bulk RNA from unsorted whole blood was used for TCR sequencing, so alpha and beta chains could not be paired.

Compared with germline, V lacks 6 bases and J lacks 2 bases; bases without a gene match: 7. Counted from cysteine to phenylalanine, this CDR3 has 14 amino acids. The only DNA kept is the CDR3, 42 bases in frame from the first base. As encoded in the germline V gene, CDR1 is SQVTM while CDR2 is ANQGSEA. Receptor libraries were prepared by 5' RACE. The sequencing machine was a NextSeq 500. In the TCR library protocol, unique molecular identifiers were attached to individual cDNA molecules to correct for PCR bias and sequencing error. Sequencing covered both TCR alpha and beta chains, and within each sample the abundances of alpha and beta sequences were tightly co-correlated. On the authors' methods: Decombinator V4 was used to perform V gene, J gene and CDR3 annotation of TCR sequences. Expanded TCRs were defined as changing significantly between any two time points under a Poisson model with p below 0.0001. TCR abundances were normalised to the total number of TCRs sequenced in each sample and reported as counts per million. MAIT TCRs were defined by TRAV1-2 paired with TRAJ12, TRAJ20 or TRAJ33, and iNKT TCRs by TRAV10 paired with TRAJ18. A search of VDJdb, accessed on 1 November 2021, was run for TCRs annotated to CMV, EBV and SARS-CoV-2, with TCRs annotated for multiple antigens excluded. TCRdb ran its own pipeline on the public reads, namely fastp trimming at Q25 and MiXCR clone calling, and kept in-frame beta chains. Each CDR3 protein gets just one entry, which takes the most common genes and DNA from the rows behind it. TCRdb's processing, not the authors', yielded these V and J calls. For this sample there are some 64,000 distinct CDR3 sequences; about 13% appear just once. Roughly 8.7% of the sample is taken by the ten largest.

At least ten counts were recorded for this clonotype. No antigen is known for it. No base quality information exists; no much larger clone differs at one position. This was a case-control study nested in a cohort of healthcare workers in London, UK, who had nasopharyngeal swab PCR tests and blood samples taken every week. Between 23 and 31 March 2020, the week of the UK lockdown, healthcare workers were enrolled and then followed up weekly for as long as 16 weeks. Study-level results and caveats: Matching against VDJdb was skewed toward anti-spike CD8 responses, likely underestimated virus-specific expansions, and missed private and CD4 specificities.

The receptor chain draws on TRBV29-1 and TRBJ2-3; TRBD1 lines up with 8 middle nucleotides. Source material: whole blood. This sequence was found in an adult who was a healthcare worker with PCR-confirmed SARS-CoV-2 infection or an uninfected control (not recorded which). The DNA sequence follows: TGCAGCGTCCAGGGACAGGTCCTCACAGATACGCAGTATTTT. This gives the protein CSVQGQVLTDTQYF.